The clone carrying this T cell receptor (beta chain) was recorded at least ten times. Antigen specificity is unknown. These data belong to a study of T cells after yellow fever vaccination. Conversion of TCR transcripts into cDNA relied on 5'RACE template switching, which added a universal primer site and UMIs. From the 5' RACE reads, TCRdb called clonotypes with MiXCR, one entry per CDR3 protein. This sample has hundreds of thousands of distinct CDR3 sequences, with over 15% found just once. Findings and limits, study-wide: After the booster, around 95% of CD4 and roughly nine tenths of CD8 primary-response clones were re-detected. The presence of abundant clonotypes contaminating from the bulk population was possible in FACS-sorted repertoires.

The CDR3 has 16 residues. Trimming removed 6 bases from V and 0 bases from J, with 15 bases in between. The chain recombines TRBV12-3 or TRBV12-4 with TRBJ2-1; no clear D. This TCR was recovered from a man in his late teens or twenties who received the YFV17D yellow fever vaccine. Sequenced material: PBMCs, taken before the yellow fever booster vaccination. CDR3 in amino acids: CASSPGGSSSYNEQFF. Written as DNA, the CDR3 is TGTGCCAGCAGCCCCGGCGGAAGCAGCTCCTACAATGAGCAGTTCTTC.